This TCR beta chain was documented in a study of shared clonotypes between healthy human individuals. Study-level points and caveats: How much donors shared clonotypes was expected to be affected by sequencing depth.

Trimming removed 0 bases from V and 12 bases from J; junction bases left unmatched: 6. Germline values: CDR1 LNHNV, CDR2 YYDKDF (reference sequence). The length of the CDR3 is 14 residues. For this clone: Its target is not known.

The assay was immunoSEQ multiplex PCR, and TCRdb's table has in-frame clones only and misses some. The sample carries roughly 490,000 clones, over 65% recorded once. Sequencing was done on a sample of PBMCs. The rearrangement joins TRBV15 to TRBJ2-1, with 9 bases matching TRBD2. The receptor comes from a woman in her forties in good health. Some clones in this sample may be carry-over from other donors' samples. The CDR3: CATSREGSGRPQFF. DNA of the CDR3: TGTGCCACCAGCAGAGAAGGAAGCGGGAGGCCGCAGTTCTTC.